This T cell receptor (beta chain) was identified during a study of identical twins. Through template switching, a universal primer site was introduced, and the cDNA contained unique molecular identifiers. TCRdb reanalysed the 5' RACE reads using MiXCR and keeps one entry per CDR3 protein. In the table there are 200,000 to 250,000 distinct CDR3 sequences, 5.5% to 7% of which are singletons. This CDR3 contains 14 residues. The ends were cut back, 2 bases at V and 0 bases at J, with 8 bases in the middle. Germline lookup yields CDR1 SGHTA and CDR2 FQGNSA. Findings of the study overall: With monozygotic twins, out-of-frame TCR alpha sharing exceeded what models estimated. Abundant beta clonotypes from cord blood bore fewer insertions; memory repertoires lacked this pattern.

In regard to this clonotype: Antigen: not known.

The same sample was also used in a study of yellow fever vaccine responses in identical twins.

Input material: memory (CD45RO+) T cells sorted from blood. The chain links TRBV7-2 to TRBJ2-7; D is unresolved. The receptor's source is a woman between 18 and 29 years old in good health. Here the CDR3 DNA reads TGTGCCAGCAGCTTACTCTTCAGCTCCTACGAGCAGTACTTC. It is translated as CASSLLFSSYEQYF.